This entry lists 10 T cell receptor beta chains sequenced from one sample in a study of OX40 agonist ivuxolimab in advanced cancers. TCRdb's table, derived via immunoSEQ multiplex PCR, lists solely in-frame clones and lacks some. The profile shows approximately 84,000 clones, 89% of them singletons. The material was CD4+ or CD8+ T cells sorted from blood, obtained in a trial of the OX40 agonist ivuxolimab. The receptors shown here come from an adult with an advanced solid tumor such as melanoma, head and neck, liver or kidney cancer.

The V call is TRBV27, the J call TRBJ2-2; TRBD1 aligns across 7 bases. Germline V gene data show CDR1 as MNHEY and CDR2 as SMNVEV (reference sequence). The CDR3 has 15 residues. With 5 bases clipped from V and 2 bases from J, the junction kept 5 bases outside the gene matches. In DNA, the CDR3 is TGTGCCAGCAGTCCGGGGACAGTAAACACCGGGGAGCTGTTTTTT. Translating it yields CASSPGTVNTGELFF.

The chain uses TRBV18 and TRBJ1-5, with 7 bases aligning to TRBD1. CDR1 KGHSH and CDR2 LQKENI come from the germline V gene. Trimming took 4 bases from V and 0 from J; bases not matched to a gene: 3. CDR3 size: 15 residues. CDR3 in DNA: TGTGCCAGCTCACAGACAGGGATTAGCAATCAGCCCCAGCATTTT. It is translated as CASSQTGISNQPQHF.

This rearrangement joins TRBV6-5 to TRBJ1-1; D gene unclear. Germline-derived CDR1 and CDR2 are MNHEY and SVGAGI. This CDR3 is 14 amino acids long. V was clipped by 3 bases and J by 5 bases, with 13 bases between them. Here the CDR3 reads CASSYFREETEAFF. CDR3 in DNA: TGTGCCAGCAGTTATTTCCGGGAAGAGACTGAAGCTTTCTTT.

The chain has TRBV9 and TRBJ2-7; tentatively, D is TRBD2 (5 bases). This CDR3 is 14 amino acids long. V was shortened by 4 bases and J by 0 bases, with 11 bases between the two germline ends. Germline V gene sequence: CDR1 SGDLS, CDR2 YYNGEE. The CDR3 DNA follows: TGTGCCAGCAGCCCGAGGGCCTACTCCTACGAGCAGTACTTC. Translating it yields CASSPRAYSYEQYF.

The V gene is TRBV6-6, the J gene TRBJ1-2; 7 nucleotides match TRBD1. V dropped 11 bases and J dropped 8; count of bases not matched to a gene: 14. The germline gives CDR1 MNHNY, CDR2 SVGAGI (reference sequence). This CDR3 has 13 amino acids. CDR3 bases: TGTGCCGGTTCTGACAGGGAGGGAAGAGGCTACACCTTC. Translated, it gives CAGSDREGRGYTF.

The chain is built from TRBV30 and TRBJ1-6, with no clear D. The V and J ends lost 3 bases and 16 bases respectively, with 10 bases between them. This CDR3 is 10 amino acids long. CDR1 is GTSNPN and CDR2 is SVGIG in the germline V gene (reference sequence). The CDR3 DNA follows: TGTGCCTGGAGCCGAGATATACTCCACTTT. Translated: CAWSRDILHF.

The chain combines TRBV9 with TRBJ2-2; a possible D gene is TRBD2 (6 bases). V gave up 0 bases and J gave up 0 bases, with 9 bases separating them. The germline V gene has CDR1 SGDLS and CDR2 YYNGEE. The CDR3 loop spans 16 amino acids. CDR3 DNA sequence: TGTGCCAGCAGCGTAGCTCCGGGGGCGAACACCGGGGAGCTGTTTTTT. Its translation is CASSVAPGANTGELFF.

This clone is a singleton in its sample. The chain carries TRBV5-4 and TRBJ2-7; TRBD2 agrees at 8 bases. Losses at the gene ends were 3 bases for V and 6 bases for J; bases not matched to a gene: 5. CDR3 size: 13 residues. The germline V gene has CDR1 SGHNT and CDR2 YYREEE (reference sequence). For the CDR3, the DNA is TGTGCCAGCAGCTCATATAGCGGGGTCGAGCAGTACTTC. This translates into CASSSYSGVEQYF. Full variable domain (rest looked up from reference TRBV5-4 and TRBJ2-7): ETGVTQSPTHLIKTRGQQVTLRCSSQSGHNTVSWYQQALGQGPQFIFQYYREEENGRGNFPPRFSGLQFPNYSSELNVNALELDDSALYLCASSSYSGVEQYFGPGTRLTVT.

The chain combines TRBV19 with TRBJ1-5, with unresolved D. The CDR3 has 14 residues. Trimming removed 0 bases at V and 6 bases at J, with 9 bases between. From germline, CDR1 is LNHDA and CDR2 SQIVND (reference sequence). The CDR3 DNA follows: TGTGCCAGTAGTATAGAGCCGTTTCTTCAGCCCCAGCATTTT. The encoded protein is CASSIEPFLQPQHF.

CDR3 DNA: TGCGCCAGCAGTGAGGAATTGCGACGGACCCTGAACACTGAAGCTTTCTTT. Encoded protein: CASSEELRRTLNTEAFF. The chain joins TRBV10-1 to TRBJ1-1, with D uncertain. The V gene lost 2 bases and the J gene lost 0 bases, with 16 bases spanning the gap. Germline V CDR1 and CDR2: WNHNN, SYGVQD (reference sequence). CDR3 length: 17 residues.